A single sample is the source of the 16 T cell receptor beta chains below, sequenced in a study of beta chain features in type 1 diabetes. Expressed TCRB transcripts were sequenced because the entire RNA isolate underwent reverse transcription. Method: immunoSEQ multiplex PCR; TCRdb's copy keeps in-frame clones and lacks some. The table records hundreds of thousands of clones, roughly 15% of them present only once. Sequencing was done on a sample of naive CD4+ T cells from blood. These receptor sequences come from a man aged 18 to 30 in good health.

This clone was observed at least ten times. The chain recombines TRBV23-1 with TRBJ2-3, with no clear D. TRBV23-1 is identified as an open reading frame with a role that is uncertain. The CDR3 totals 13 residues. The V and J ends lost 2 bases and 6 bases respectively, with 9 bases between them. CDR3 nucleotide sequence: TGCGCCAGCAGTCAAGGTCAAGCGGATACGCAGTATTTT. The encoded protein is CASSQGQADTQYF.

This clone was observed a few times. This chain connects TRBV7-3 to TRBJ2-7; possible D gene TRBD1, 6 bases. The CDR3 consists of 13 residues. V was pared by 3 bases and J by 6 bases, with 12 bases between. Germline V gene lookup returns CDR1 SGHTA and CDR2 FQGTGA. In DNA form, the CDR3 reads TGTGCCAGCAGCTTGGAGAGGGGGAGCGAGCAGTACTTC. Protein: CASSLERGSEQYF.

This clone has a handful of counts. J is TRBJ2-1 and V is TRBV6-6; D may be TRBD1 (5 bases). CDR3 size: 14 residues. Trimming cost V 2 bases and J 7 bases, with 12 bases left between them. Germline loops: CDR1 MNHNY, CDR2 SVGAGI (reference sequence). The CDR3 reads CASSYRQGWNEQFF. In DNA, the CDR3 is TGTGCCAGCAGTTACCGCCAGGGTTGGAATGAGCAGTTCTTC.

The chain couples TRBV19 to TRBJ2-5; no clear D gene. The CDR3 covers 11 residues. V lost 1 base and J 9 bases, leaving 6 bases between the germline ends. Germline V gene data show CDR1 as LNHDA and CDR2 as SQIVND (reference sequence). CDR3: CASSIGPAQYF. The CDR3 DNA reads as TGTGCCAGTAGTATAGGGCCCGCCCAGTACTTC.

The J gene is TRBJ2-7, the V gene TRBV28; 8 nucleotides match TRBD2. Per the germline V gene, CDR1 is MDHEN and CDR2 is SYDVKM. With 6 bases clipped from V and 4 bases from J, the junction kept 11 bases outside the gene matches. This CDR3 contains 15 residues. In DNA, the CDR3 is TGTGCCAGCAGCCCTCCGGGACTAGACAGATACGAGCAGTACTTC. Translation: CASSPPGLDRYEQYF.

This clone was seen only once. The chain uses TRBV18 and TRBJ2-5; 9 bases are a match to TRBD1. The V gene's germline CDR1 is KGHSH and CDR2 LQKENI. The CDR3 has 16 residues. The V gene end was trimmed by 2 bases and the J gene end by 1 base; junction bases not matched to a gene: 5. CDR3 DNA sequence: TGTGCCAGCTCACCATTTACAGGGGGCCTCCAAGAGACCCAGTACTTC. Translated: CASSPFTGGLQETQYF.

The genes are TRBV27 and TRBJ2-3; D tentatively fits TRBD1 or TRBD2 (5 bases each). The germline V gene has CDR1 MNHEY and CDR2 SMNVEV (reference sequence). This CDR3 has 14 amino acids. V was trimmed by 5 bases and J by 7 bases, leaving 16 bases between them. The CDR3 nucleotides are TGTGCCAGCAGTCCGAGGGGAGCGACTAATACGCAGTATTTT. As protein: CASSPRGATNTQYF.

The chain links TRBV25-1 to TRBJ2-3, with D maybe TRBD2 (5 bases). Trimming stripped 4 bases from V and 5 bases from J, with 16 bases between. From germline, CDR1 is MGHDK and CDR2 SYGVNS. The CDR3 runs to 15 residues. The CDR3 DNA reads TGTGCCAGCAGTGTAGCCGGGAAGTCCGGAGATACGCAGTATTTT. It specifies CASSVAGKSGDTQYF.

The CDR3 bases are TGCAGCGTTGTGAACGGGGGGCCTGGTGGCTACACCTTC. Its protein product is CSVVNGGPGGYTF. The chain employs TRBV29-1 and TRBJ1-2; tentative D call: TRBD1 (6 bases). Between the trimmed V and J ends, which lost 4 bases and 7 bases, there was a span of 16 bases. The CDR3 loop spans 13 amino acids. Per germline, CDR1 SQVTM and CDR2 ANQGSEA.

This clone was seen a handful of times. At one of its ends the junction is not consistent with the germline gene, which may arise from a read error. J is TRBJ1-4 and V is TRBV7-3; D call uncertain. The CDR3 has 13 amino acids. CDR1 is SGHTA and CDR2 is FQGTGA in the germline V gene. The CDR3 DNA reads TGTGCCAGCAGCTTAACGGTGGAAGAAAAACTGGTTTTT. Its translation: CASSLTVEEKLVF.

In this sample, this clone turned up once. The V gene is TRBV9, the J gene TRBJ1-1; tentative D call: TRBD1 (6 bases). From germline, CDR1 is SGDLS and CDR2 YYNGEE. Trimming took 0 bases from V and 12 from J, leaving 18 bases between them. The length of the CDR3 is 14 residues. This chain's CDR3 is CASSVEGQPTKPFF. The CDR3 DNA reads as TGTGCCAGCAGCGTAGAAGGACAGCCAACTAAACCTTTCTTT.

This clone was observed a few times. The J gene is TRBJ2-5, the V gene TRBV7-6; a weak D match, TRBD2 (6 bases). The CDR3 runs 15 residues. Germline lookup yields CDR1 SGHVS and CDR2 FNYEAQ. With 2 bases removed from V and 4 bases from J, the gap between germline ends came to 14 bases. The CDR3: CASSLRVGGLETQYF. The DNA of the CDR3 is TGTGCCAGCAGCTTAAGAGTTGGGGGACTAGAGACCCAGTACTTC.

The chain recombines TRBV7-3 with TRBJ1-2, with TRBD1 matching over 10 bases. CDR1 SGHTA and CDR2 FQGTGA come from the germline V gene. J lost 6 bases, V lost 2 bases, and 9 bases had no gene match. This CDR3 has 16 amino acids. The CDR3 loop is CASSLYVGDRGNGYTF. In DNA form, the CDR3 reads TGTGCCAGCAGCTTATACGTAGGGGACAGGGGTAATGGCTACACCTTC.

This clone has only a few counts. Other DNA variants within this sample encode the same CDR3. This chain joins TRBV28 and TRBJ2-7; D is unclear. This CDR3 is 12 amino acids long. Trimming cost V 3 bases and J 3 bases, with 6 bases left between them. Germline V CDR1 and CDR2: MDHEN, SYDVKM. CDR3 amino acids: CASSFLGYEQYF. The DNA for the CDR3 is TGTGCCAGCAGTTTCCTAGGCTACGAGCAGTACTTC.

This chain joins TRBV30 and TRBJ2-5; 10 positions match TRBD1. The length of the CDR3 is 14 residues. Per germline, CDR1 GTSNPN and CDR2 SVGIG (reference sequence). After removal of 6 bases from V and 2 bases from J, the junction contained 6 bases not matched to a gene. CDR3 nucleotides: TGTGCCTGTTACCGGGACAGGGGTCAAGAGACCCAGTACTTC. The encoded protein is CACYRDRGQETQYF.

This clone was seen a handful of times. This chain joins TRBV29-1 and TRBJ2-3; possibly TRBD2 for D (5 bases). CDR3 size: 13 residues. Germline CDR1 SQVTM, CDR2 ANQGSEA. V was pared by 7 bases and J by 2 bases, with 13 bases between. This CDR3 reads CSASRDFTDTQYF. The CDR3 coding sequence is TGCAGCGCCTCGAGGGATTTCACAGATACGCAGTATTTT.